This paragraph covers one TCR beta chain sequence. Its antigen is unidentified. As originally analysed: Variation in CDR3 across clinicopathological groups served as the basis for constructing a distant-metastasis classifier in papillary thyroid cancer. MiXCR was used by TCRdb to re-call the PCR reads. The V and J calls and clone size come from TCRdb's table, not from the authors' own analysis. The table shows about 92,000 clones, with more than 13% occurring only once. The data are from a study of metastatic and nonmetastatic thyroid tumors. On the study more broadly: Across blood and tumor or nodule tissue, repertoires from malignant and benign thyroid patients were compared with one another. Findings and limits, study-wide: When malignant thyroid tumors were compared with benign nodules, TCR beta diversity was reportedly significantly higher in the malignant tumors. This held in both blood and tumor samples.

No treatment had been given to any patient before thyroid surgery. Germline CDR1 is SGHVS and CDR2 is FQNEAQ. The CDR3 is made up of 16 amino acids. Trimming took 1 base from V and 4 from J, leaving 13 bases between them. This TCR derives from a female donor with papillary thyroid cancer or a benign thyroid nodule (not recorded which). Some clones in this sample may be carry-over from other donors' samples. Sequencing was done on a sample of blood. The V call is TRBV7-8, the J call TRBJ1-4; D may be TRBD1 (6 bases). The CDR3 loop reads CASSLEFGGGNEKLFF. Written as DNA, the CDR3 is TGTGCCAGCAGCTTAGAGTTTGGGGGCGGTAATGAAAAACTGTTTTTT. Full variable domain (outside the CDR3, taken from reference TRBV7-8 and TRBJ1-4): GAGVSQSPRYKVAKRGQDVALRCDPISGHVSLFWYQQALGQGPEFLTYFQNEAQLDKSGLPSDRFFAERPEGSVSTLKIQRTQQEDSAVYLCASSLEFGGGNEKLFFGSGTQLSVL.